This T cell receptor (beta chain) emerged from a study of OX40 agonist ivuxolimab in advanced cancers. The V and J ends lost 5 bases and 4 bases, in that order; junction bases with no gene match: 8. CDR1 and CDR2 from the germline V gene are SGHNT and YYREEE (reference sequence). This CDR3 has 15 residues. Repertoires were generated with immunoSEQ multiplex PCR, while TCRdb's copy carries only in-frame clones and drops some. The data contain fewer than 85,000 clones, roughly 80% of them singletons. A remark on this clone: Antigen: not known.

Study-level findings and limits: Among patients with partial responses at 0.1-3.0 mg/kg, clonal expansion was among the lowest.

The sample in question was CD4+ or CD8+ T cells sorted from blood, obtained in a trial of the OX40 agonist ivuxolimab. This sequence was found in an adult with an advanced solid tumor such as melanoma, head and neck, liver or kidney cancer. J is TRBJ1-2 and V is TRBV5-4, with 10 nucleotides matching TRBD1. The CDR3 DNA follows: TGTGCCAGCAGTTTTTACGGGACAGGGGTCTATGGCTACACCTTC. It translates to CASSFYGTGVYGYTF.